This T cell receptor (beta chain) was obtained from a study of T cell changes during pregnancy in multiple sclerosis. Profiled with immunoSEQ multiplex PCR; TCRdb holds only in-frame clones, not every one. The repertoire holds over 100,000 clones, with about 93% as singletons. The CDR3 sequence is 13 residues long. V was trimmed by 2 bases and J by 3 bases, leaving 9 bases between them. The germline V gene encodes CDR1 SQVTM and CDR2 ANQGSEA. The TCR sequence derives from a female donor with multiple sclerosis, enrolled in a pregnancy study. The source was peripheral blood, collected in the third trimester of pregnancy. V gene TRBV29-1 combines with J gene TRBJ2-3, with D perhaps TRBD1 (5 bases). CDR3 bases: TGCAGCGTTGAAAGGGGTAGAACAGATACGCAGTATTTT. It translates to CSVERGRTDTQYF.